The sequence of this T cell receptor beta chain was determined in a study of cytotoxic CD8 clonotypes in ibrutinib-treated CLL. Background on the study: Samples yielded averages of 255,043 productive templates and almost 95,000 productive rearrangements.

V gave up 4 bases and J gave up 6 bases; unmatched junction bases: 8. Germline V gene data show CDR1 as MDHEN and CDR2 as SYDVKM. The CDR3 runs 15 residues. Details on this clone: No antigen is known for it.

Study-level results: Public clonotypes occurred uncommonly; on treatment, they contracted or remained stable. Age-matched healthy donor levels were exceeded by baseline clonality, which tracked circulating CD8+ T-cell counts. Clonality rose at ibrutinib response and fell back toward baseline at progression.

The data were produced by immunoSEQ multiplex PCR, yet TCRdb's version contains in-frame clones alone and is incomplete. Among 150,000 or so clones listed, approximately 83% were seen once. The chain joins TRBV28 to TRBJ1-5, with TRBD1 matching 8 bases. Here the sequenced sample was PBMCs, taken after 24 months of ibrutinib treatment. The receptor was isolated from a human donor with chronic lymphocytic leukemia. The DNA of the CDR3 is TGTGCCAGCAGTTATGGGACAGGAGAGGGTCAGCCCCAGCATTTT. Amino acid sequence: CASSYGTGEGQPQHF.